These 31 T cell receptor beta chains were sequenced from one sample in a study of human T cells and chemical hapten exposure. Using its own MiXCR run on the RACE reads, TCRdb lists one record per CDR3 protein. The sample holds 350,000 or so distinct CDR3 sequences, around 7% seen once. Stated time point: patch test 1, 2 weeks after DPC sensitization. Treatment reported: therapeutic diphenylcyclopropenone sensitization with weekly scalp DPC. This sample comprised whole blood, obtained in connection with sensitization to the hapten diphenylcyclopropenone (DPC). The receptor source for this set is a woman aged 18-29 years with alopecia areata. Some clones in this sample may be carry-over from other donors' samples.

This clonotype was detected many times. J is TRBJ2-3 and V is TRBV12-3 or TRBV12-4, with D perhaps TRBD2 (5 bases). Trimming took 4 bases from V and 2 from J, leaving 13 bases between them. The CDR3 is made up of 15 amino acids. CDR3 region: CASSSQRQATDTQYF. Here the CDR3 DNA reads TGTGCCAGCAGTTCCCAGCGGCAAGCCACAGATACGCAGTATTTT.

This clonotype has a handful of counts. V usage is TRBV27 and J usage is TRBJ1-1; D may be TRBD1 (6 bases). CDR1 MNHEY and CDR2 SMNVEV come from the germline V gene (reference sequence). This CDR3 has 11 amino acids. Trimming shortened V by 6 bases and J by 10 bases, and 12 bases separated the two germline ends. The CDR3, as DNA: TGTGCCAGCAGCTTACGGGGGCGAGCTTTCTTT. Encoded protein: CASSLRGRAFF.

The chain carries TRBV11-1 and TRBJ2-7; 7 bases are shared with TRBD1. With V trimmed by 7 bases and J by 3 bases, 6 bases remained unmatched. CDR1 is SGHAT, CDR2 FQDESV, per germline (reference sequence). There are 13 residues in the CDR3. The CDR3 DNA reads TGTGCCAGCAACTCCGACAGGGACTACGAGCAGTACTTC. It translates to CASNSDRDYEQYF.

At least ten counts were recorded for this clonotype. The V and J genes are TRBV7-9 and TRBJ2-5; the match to TRBD1 covers 8 bases. Germline CDR1 is SEHNR and CDR2 is FQNEAQ (reference sequence). CDR3 length equals 13 residues. J lost 2 bases, V lost 4 bases, and 0 bases had no gene match. In nucleotides, the CDR3 is TGTGCCAGCAGCTGGACAGGGCAAGAGACCCAGTACTTC. Residues: CASSWTGQETQYF.

This clonotype was seen only a few times. The V call is TRBV25-1, the J call TRBJ1-6; 9 bases are a match to TRBD1. The CDR3 runs 17 residues. J gave up 6 bases and V 8 bases, and 14 bases lay outside the gene matches. Germline lookup yields CDR1 MGHDK and CDR2 SYGVNS. CDR3: CASAGRPGTGSNSPLHF. CDR3 nucleotide sequence: TGTGCCAGCGCAGGAAGACCCGGGACAGGGAGTAATTCACCCCTCCACTTT.

The table lists this clonotype with a few counts. This chain connects TRBV29-1 to TRBJ2-3; D not resolved. The CDR3 runs 12 residues. Looked up from germline, CDR1 is SQVTM and CDR2 is ANQGSEA. V lost 8 bases and J 2 bases, leaving 11 bases between the germline ends. The CDR3 DNA is TGCAGCTTATCTGAGAACACAGATACGCAGTATTTT. Protein: CSLSENTDTQYF.

The gene calls are TRBV20-1 and TRBJ1-1; possible D gene TRBD1, 5 bases. V was cut by 4 bases and J by 4 bases, with 10 bases left in between. This CDR3 comprises 12 residues. Germline V gene sequence: CDR1 DFQATT, CDR2 SNEGSKA (reference sequence). The CDR3 here is CSANWGFTEAFF. In DNA, the CDR3 is TGCAGTGCTAACTGGGGCTTCACTGAAGCTTTCTTT.

V gene TRBV7-4 combines with J gene TRBJ1-1, with TRBD1 as a possible D gene (5 bases). The CDR3 consists of 17 residues. V was trimmed by 1 base and J by 1 base, leaving 16 bases between them. Looked up from germline, CDR1 is SGHVT and CDR2 is SQSDAQ. The CDR3 here is CASSLVRDVLGNTEAFF. As DNA, the CDR3 is TGTGCCAGCAGCTTAGTCCGGGACGTACTTGGGAACACTGAAGCTTTCTTT.

CDR3 residues: CASSLWGLGNQPQHF. CDR3 DNA sequence: TGTGCCAGCAGTTTGTGGGGTTTAGGCAATCAGCCCCAGCATTTT. The V and J genes are TRBV12-3 or TRBV12-4 and TRBJ1-5, with unresolved D. The CDR3 is 15 residues long. V dropped 3 bases and J dropped 2 bases, with 11 bases sitting between them.

This clonotype has just a few counts. This chain connects TRBV11-2 to TRBJ1-1; 7 bases align to TRBD1. Germline CDR1 reads SGHAT; CDR2 reads FQNNGV. The V and J ends lost 4 bases and 8 bases, in that order; junction bases with no gene match: 7. This CDR3 region has 13 residues. This CDR3 reads CASSSDPQGEAFF. Written as DNA, the CDR3 is TGTGCCAGCAGCTCAGATCCACAGGGGGAAGCTTTCTTT.

This clonotype appeared many times. The chain combines TRBV20-1 with TRBJ2-7; a weak D match, TRBD1 (5 bases). Germline V gene sequence: CDR1 DFQATT, CDR2 SNEGSKA (reference sequence). The CDR3 has 16 residues. V was cut by 3 bases and J by 3 bases, with 21 bases left in between. The DNA of the CDR3 is TGCAGTGCTAGCGGCCAGGGAAATGTTCCCCTCTACGAGCAGTACTTC. Translating it yields CSASGQGNVPLYEQYF.

This clonotype has just a few counts. The V gene is TRBV12-3 or TRBV12-4, the J gene TRBJ1-6; weak D call: TRBD1 (5 bases). This CDR3 is built from 20 residues. The V end was cut by 6 bases, the J end by 9 bases, with 33 bases between. The CDR3 bases are TGTGCCAGCAGCAAGACAGACTACCACCTCCCGACACCCGGGGGTTCACCCCTCCACTTT. Translated: CASSKTDYHLPTPGGSPLHF.

The sample holds many counts of this clonotype. This chain joins TRBV5-1 and TRBJ2-5, with D unresolved. The V gene lost 3 bases and the J gene lost 5 bases, with 17 bases spanning the gap. The V gene's germline CDR1 is SGHRS and CDR2 YFSETQ. The CDR3 totals 15 residues. The DNA of the CDR3 is TGCGCCAGCAGCTCCCGTTTTGACGTCAAGGAGACCCAGTACTTC. Translation gives CASSSRFDVKETQYF.

This clonotype was detected ten times or more. The rearrangement links TRBV20-1 to TRBJ1-1; D may be TRBD1 (6 bases). The length of the CDR3 is 16 residues. Per germline, CDR1 DFQATT and CDR2 SNEGSKA (reference sequence). Trimming removed 0 bases from V and 3 bases from J, with 17 bases in between. The CDR3 is CSARDAGGLDDTEAFF. In nucleotides, the CDR3 is TGCAGTGCTAGAGATGCCGGGGGGCTGGACGACACTGAAGCTTTCTTT.

Many counts were recorded for this clonotype. The chain uses TRBV2 and TRBJ2-1; D not resolved. In germline, CDR1 is SNHLY, CDR2 FYNNEI. The CDR3 contains 14 residues. V was clipped by 7 bases and J by 0 bases, with 10 bases between them. CDR3 nucleotide sequence: TGTGCCAGCATTCCAAGCAGCTCCTACAATGAGCAGTTCTTC. It encodes CASIPSSSYNEQFF.

This clonotype has more than one count but fewer than ten. The chain combines TRBV7-2 with TRBJ1-2; D not resolved. CDR3 length: 15 residues. Trimming shortened V by 6 bases and J by 1 base, and 15 bases separated the two germline ends. In germline, CDR1 is SGHTA, CDR2 FQGNSA. The CDR3 sequence: CASRRKGIFNYGYTF. The CDR3 region has the DNA TGTGCCAGCAGGCGAAAGGGAATCTTTAACTATGGCTACACCTTC.

This clonotype was seen only a few times. The chain carries TRBV6-5 and TRBJ2-3; 10 nucleotides agree with TRBD2. CDR3 length: 17 residues. Germline-derived CDR1 and CDR2 are MNHEY and SVGAGI. V was pared by 2 bases and J by 0 bases, with 5 bases of the junction left unmatched. The DNA of the CDR3 is TGTGCCAGCAGTTACAGTAGCGGGGGGTCTAGCACAGATACGCAGTATTTT. Encoded protein: CASSYSSGGSSTDTQYF.

In its sample, this clonotype was seen a few times. The chain employs TRBV7-8 and TRBJ2-5; D is possibly TRBD2 (7 bases). This CDR3 spans 14 amino acids. V was trimmed by 4 bases and J by 3 bases, leaving 12 bases between them. Germline loops: CDR1 SGHVS, CDR2 FQNEAQ. The CDR3: CASSSGGREETQYF. In nucleotides, the CDR3 is TGTGCCAGCAGCTCCGGGGGGCGGGAAGAGACCCAGTACTTC.

In its sample, this clonotype was seen a few times. The V and J genes are TRBV6-2 or TRBV6-3 and TRBJ1-1; D may be TRBD1 (5 bases). Per the germline V gene, CDR1 is MNHEY and CDR2 is SVGEGT. The CDR3 loop spans 16 amino acids. V lost 7 bases to trimming and J lost 0 bases, with 18 bases between them. The CDR3, as DNA: TGTGCCAGCATTTCCACCCAGGGCCCCATGAACACTGAAGCTTTCTTT. It encodes CASISTQGPMNTEAFF.

This clonotype appeared a few times. The genes are TRBV6-5 and TRBJ1-2; maybe TRBD1 (5 bases). Germline CDR1 and CDR2: MNHEY and SVGAGI. The CDR3 has 15 amino acids. V lost 0 bases and J lost 1, with 9 bases in between. CDR3 amino acids: CASSYSPTDNYGYTF. The CDR3 DNA reads TGTGCCAGCAGTTACTCTCCGACAGATAACTATGGCTACACCTTC.

This clonotype was detected only a few times. This rearrangement joins TRBV5-1 to TRBJ2-3, with D unresolved. Per germline, CDR1 SGHRS and CDR2 YFSETQ. This CDR3 comprises 16 residues. The V and J ends lost 4 bases and 0 bases respectively, with 15 bases between them. The CDR3 nucleotides read TGCGCCAGCAGCCGCACCCGTGGCACTAGCACAGATACGCAGTATTTT. Protein product: CASSRTRGTSTDTQYF.

This clonotype appeared a few times. The chain combines TRBV12-3 or TRBV12-4 with TRBJ1-1; a weak D match, TRBD1 (6 bases). CDR3 length: 14 residues. V shed 5 bases and J shed 4 bases, with 14 bases lying between them. CDR3 protein: CASSPGNRVTEAFF. For the CDR3, the DNA is TGTGCCAGCAGTCCGGGGAACAGGGTCACTGAAGCTTTCTTT.

This clonotype was recorded at least ten times. DNA for the CDR3: TGTGCCAGCAGTTTGCAGGGGGCTTCCTACAATGAGCAGTTCTTC. Protein product: CASSLQGASYNEQFF. V gene TRBV2 combines with J gene TRBJ2-1; 8 positions match TRBD1. Germline CDR1 and CDR2: SNHLY and FYNNEI. This CDR3 is 15 amino acids long. The V gene end was trimmed by 5 bases and the J gene end by 1 base; junction bases not matched to a gene: 4.

This chain uses TRBV5-1 with TRBJ2-1; possible D gene TRBD1, 5 bases. The germline V and J ends were trimmed by 0 bases and 0 bases, with 7 bases remaining between them. CDR3 length: 15 residues. Germline V gene lookup returns CDR1 SGHRS and CDR2 YFSETQ. The CDR3 DNA reads TGCGCCAGCAGCTTGGAACAGGTCTCCTACAATGAGCAGTTCTTC. This sequence encodes CASSLEQVSYNEQFF.

This chain connects TRBV5-1 to TRBJ2-7, with D unclear. Germline V gene data show CDR1 as SGHRS and CDR2 as YFSETQ. The V and J ends lost 4 bases and 6 bases respectively, with 14 bases between them. There are 13 residues in the CDR3. Written as DNA, the CDR3 is TGCGCCAGCAGCCCGGCCCCTTATACCGAGCAGTACTTC. Encoded protein: CASSPAPYTEQYF. The entire variable domain, with the rest obtained from reference TRBV5-1 and TRBJ2-7, is as follows: KAGVTQTPRYLIKTRGQQVTLSCSPISGHRSVSWYQQTPGQGLQFLFEYFSETQRNKGNFPGRFSGRQFSNSRSEMNVSTLELGDSALYLCASSPAPYTEQYFGPGTRLTVT.

This clonotype was counted a few times. V and J are TRBV5-1 and TRBJ1-1; the D gene is possibly TRBD1 (5 bases). Germline CDR1 reads SGHRS; CDR2 reads YFSETQ. The CDR3 has 12 residues. Trimming left V 7 bases short and J 8 bases short, with 15 bases between. The CDR3 sequence: CASRLDKTEAFF. The CDR3 coding sequence is TGCGCCAGCCGTTTGGACAAAACGGAAGCTTTCTTT.

This chain joins TRBV29-1 and TRBJ2-1, with 8 bases matching TRBD2. Germline V gene sequence: CDR1 SQVTM, CDR2 ANQGSEA. This CDR3 comprises 14 residues. Trimming at V came to 5 bases and at J to 6 bases, leaving 9 bases not matched to a gene. The CDR3 is CSVPLVSGVNEQFF. In nucleotides, the CDR3 is TGCAGCGTTCCGTTAGTTAGCGGGGTCAATGAGCAGTTCTTC.

This sequence joins TRBV7-2 and TRBJ1-6; D is unclear. The germline V gene has CDR1 SGHTA and CDR2 FQGNSA. With 5 bases removed from V and 0 bases from J, the gap between germline ends came to 14 bases. CDR3 length: 17 residues. The CDR3, as DNA: TGTGCCAGCAGCCGACAAGGGTTCAGCTCCTATAATTCACCCCTCCACTTT. Its protein is CASSRQGFSSYNSPLHF.

This chain links TRBV7-9 with TRBJ1-4; 8 bases fit TRBD1. V trimming: 5 bases; J trimming: 1 base; junction bases outside the gene matches: 3. The CDR3 runs to 15 residues. CDR1 SEHNR and CDR2 FQNEAQ come from the germline V gene (reference sequence). The CDR3 DNA reads TGTGCCAGCAGCCCAGGGGGCAAAACTAATGAAAAACTGTTTTTT. Translating it yields CASSPGGKTNEKLFF.

The chain recombines TRBV12-3 or TRBV12-4 with TRBJ1-2, with D hard to call. The CDR3 consists of 17 residues. V gave up 5 bases and J gave up 4 bases, with 23 bases separating them. The CDR3 reads CASSMYQVGIRSYGYTF. As DNA, the CDR3 is TGTGCCAGCAGTATGTACCAGGTTGGGATTCGGAGCTATGGCTACACCTTC.

This clonotype came up a few times. This chain links TRBV2 with TRBJ2-1; possibly TRBD1 for D (7 bases). Germline V CDR1 and CDR2: SNHLY, FYNNEI. V was trimmed by 4 bases and J by 9 bases, leaving 10 bases between them. The CDR3 extends over 12 amino acids. The CDR3 DNA reads TGTGCCAGCAGTGGACAGGGAGGTGAGCAGTTCTTC. The encoded protein is CASSGQGGEQFF. The whole variable domain, remainder taken from reference TRBV2 and TRBJ2-1, is EPEVTQTPSHQVTQMGQEVILRCVPISNHLYFYWYRQILGQKVEFLVSFYNNEISEKSEIFDDQFSVERPDGSNFTLKIRSTKLEDSAMYFCASSGQGGEQFFGPGTRLTVL.